The 24 T cell receptor beta chains presented below share a single source sample, sequenced in a study of shared clonotypes between healthy human individuals. Profiled with immunoSEQ multiplex PCR; TCRdb holds only in-frame clones, not every one. The table shows approximately 500,000 clones, with 79% occurring only once. Sequenced: PBMCs. All receptors derive from a woman in her 40s in good health. Some clones in this sample may be carry-over from other donors' samples.

The genes are TRBV28 and TRBJ2-1; a possible D gene is TRBD2 (6 bases). With 3 bases removed from V and 3 bases from J, the gap between germline ends came to 15 bases. The germline V gene encodes CDR1 MDHEN and CDR2 SYDVKM. The CDR3 covers 16 residues. CDR3 nucleotides: TGTGCCAGCAGTTTTCGGCGGGAACCAATCTACAATGAGCAGTTCTTC. Translation: CASSFRREPIYNEQFF.

The V call is TRBV4-3, the J call TRBJ2-5; TRBD1 matches at 9 bases. The CDR3 extends over 14 amino acids. Looked up from germline, CDR1 is LGHNA and CDR2 is YSLEER. V was pared by 3 bases and J by 3 bases, with 2 bases of the junction left unmatched. In DNA form, the CDR3 reads TGCGCCAGCAGCCACACAGGGGGCGAAGAGACCCAGTACTTC. Protein: CASSHTGGEETQYF.

The chain links TRBV9 to TRBJ2-1; possibly TRBD2 for D (6 bases). The V gene lost 3 bases and the J gene lost 1 base, with 14 bases spanning the gap. The CDR3 covers 16 residues. Germline loops: CDR1 SGDLS, CDR2 YYNGEE. The CDR3 DNA sequence: TGTGCCAGCAGCGCAAGGAGCGGAGGGTCCTACAATGAGCAGTTCTTC. Protein product: CASSARSGGSYNEQFF.

This chain connects TRBV18 to TRBJ2-1, with D perhaps TRBD2 (6 bases). The CDR3 loop spans 17 amino acids. Germline-derived CDR1 and CDR2 are KGHSH and LQKENI. With 3 bases removed from V and 9 bases from J, the gap between germline ends came to 24 bases. In DNA, the CDR3 is TGTGCCAGCTCACCTGGTCCTAGCGTCATTACGACCAGTGAGCAGTTCTTC. It is translated as CASSPGPSVITTSEQFF.

The rearrangement links TRBV30 to TRBJ1-3, with TRBD1 matching over 8 bases. The CDR3 extends over 14 amino acids. V lost 3 bases, J lost 7 bases, and 8 bases stayed unmatched. Germline V gene sequence: CDR1 GTSNPN, CDR2 SVGIG (reference sequence). The CDR3, as DNA: TGTGCCTGGAGGGGCAGGGGGCTTGCGAACACCATATATTTT. Translated, it gives CAWRGRGLANTIYF.

J is TRBJ2-3 and V is TRBV2; 8 bases map to TRBD2. V gave up 7 bases and J gave up 0 bases; unmatched junction bases: 15. The CDR3 covers 18 residues. The germline gives CDR1 SNHLY, CDR2 FYNNEI. CDR3 region: CASTVPPGGPGSTDTQYF. CDR3 bases: TGTGCCAGCACCGTCCCACCGGGAGGGCCGGGTAGCACAGATACGCAGTATTTT.

The chain is built from TRBV9 and TRBJ2-3; D perhaps matches TRBD1 (5 bases). The germline gives CDR1 SGDLS, CDR2 YYNGEE. CDR3 size: 15 residues. The V and J ends lost 6 bases and 0 bases respectively, with 14 bases between them. The CDR3 loop is CASNPWGRSTDTQYF. DNA for the CDR3: TGTGCCAGCAACCCCTGGGGCAGGAGCACAGATACGCAGTATTTT.

V is TRBV7-2 and J is TRBJ1-1, with a tentative D call TRBD1 (6 bases). Germline V gene lookup returns CDR1 SGHTA and CDR2 FQGNSA. CDR3 size: 16 residues. Trimming stripped 1 base from V and 7 bases from J, with 19 bases between. The CDR3 protein is CASSLEGGANLGEAFF. CDR3 nucleotides: TGTGCCAGCAGCTTAGAGGGGGGGGCCAACCTGGGTGAAGCTTTCTTT.

V and J are TRBV6-4 and TRBJ2-3, with TRBD2 identical over 10 bases. With 5 bases clipped from V and 0 bases from J, the junction kept 8 bases outside the gene matches. The CDR3 spans 17 residues. Germline CDR1 is MRHNA and CDR2 is SNTAGT. Written as DNA, the CDR3 is TGTGCCAGCAGTCCGTCGGGACTAGCGACTAGCACAGATACGCAGTATTTT. Its protein is CASSPSGLATSTDTQYF.

This clone was seen a single time. The V gene is TRBV28, the J gene TRBJ2-3, with TRBD2 as a possible D gene (5 bases). The germline gives CDR1 MDHEN, CDR2 SYDVKM. Trimming removed 7 bases from V and 0 bases from J, with 14 bases in between. The CDR3 spans 15 residues. CDR3 sequence: CASTLWRRSTDTQYF. The CDR3 DNA reads TGTGCCAGCACCCTCTGGAGGAGGAGCACAGATACGCAGTATTTT.

The sample holds a few counts of this clone. The V call is TRBV7-4, the J call TRBJ1-1; the D is unclear. This CDR3 is built from 15 residues. Germline V gene lookup returns CDR1 SGHVT and CDR2 SQSDAQ. With 5 bases removed from V and 2 bases from J, the gap between germline ends came to 15 bases. The CDR3: CASSLWAWGNTEAFF. The CDR3 bases are TGTGCCAGCAGCCTGTGGGCCTGGGGTAACACTGAAGCTTTCTTT.

The DNA of the CDR3 is TGTGCCAGCTCACCACAGGATACGCAGTATTTT. Translated, it gives CASSPQDTQYF. The chain carries TRBV18 and TRBJ2-3; D not resolved. The CDR3 has 11 residues. V shed 1 base and J shed 6 bases, with 2 bases lying between them. Germline assignment: CDR1 KGHSH and CDR2 LQKENI.

The chain employs TRBV30 and TRBJ2-7; D unclear. This CDR3 spans 11 amino acids. V was pared by 3 bases and J by 7 bases, with 10 bases between. Germline CDR1 and CDR2: GTSNPN and SVGIG (reference sequence). The CDR3 nucleotides read TGTGCCTGGAGAAGGGCCTTTGAGCAGTACTTC. Amino acid sequence: CAWRRAFEQYF. Supplemented by reference TRBV30 and TRBJ2-7, the full variable domain reads SQTIHQWPATLVQPVGSPLSLECTVEGTSNPNLYWYRQAAGRGLQLLFYSVGIGQISSEVPQNLSASRPQDRQFILSSKKLLLSDSGFYLCAWRRAFEQYFGPGTRLTVT.

As concerns this clone: This CDR3 is also generated by other DNA sequences in the sample. V gene TRBV18 combines with J gene TRBJ2-5, with D possibly TRBD2 on 6 matching bases. Germline V lookup: CDR1 KGHSH, CDR2 LQKENI. The CDR3 has 13 residues. V shed 3 bases and J shed 2 bases, with 7 bases lying between them. As DNA, the CDR3 is TGTGCCAGCTCACCGGGACTTCAAGAGACCCAGTACTTC. It encodes CASSPGLQETQYF.

The rearrangement uses TRBV2 and TRBJ1-4; 8 nucleotides match TRBD1. V shed 3 bases and J 8 bases; nucleotides not matched to a gene: 8. CDR1 is SNHLY, CDR2 FYNNEI, per germline. The CDR3 totals 15 residues. Here the CDR3 DNA reads TGTGCCAGCAGTGAGGACAGGGAAGTTTTAGAAAAACTGTTTTTT. This codes for CASSEDREVLEKLFF.

The chain is built from TRBV9 and TRBJ1-1; unclear D gene. CDR1 and CDR2 from the germline V gene are SGDLS and YYNGEE. V gave up 0 bases and J gave up 4 bases, with 16 bases separating them. CDR3 size: 16 residues. The chain's CDR3 is CASSVGPPGVVTEAFF. The DNA of the CDR3 is TGTGCCAGCAGCGTAGGCCCCCCAGGCGTGGTCACTGAAGCTTTCTTT.

This chain joins TRBV18 and TRBJ1-3; the D gene is possibly TRBD1 (6 bases). The V gene lost 3 bases and the J gene lost 4 bases, with 16 bases spanning the gap. The length of the CDR3 is 16 residues. Looked up from germline, CDR1 is KGHSH and CDR2 is LQKENI. Written as DNA, the CDR3 is TGTGCCAGCTCACCCAATACTCGGGACACAGGAAACACCATATATTTT. Amino acid sequence: CASSPNTRDTGNTIYF.

The chain joins TRBV5-1 to TRBJ2-1; D not resolved. This CDR3 is 16 amino acids long. CDR1 and CDR2 (germline): SGHRS, YFSETQ. Trimming took off 0 bases at V and 0 bases at J, with 10 bases between the two ends. CDR3 amino acids: CASSLEPDPSYNEQFF. CDR3 sequence (DNA): TGCGCCAGCAGCTTGGAGCCCGACCCCTCCTACAATGAGCAGTTCTTC.

J is TRBJ1-6 and V is TRBV6-5; 7 bases are shared with TRBD1. Germline V gene lookup returns CDR1 MNHEY and CDR2 SVGAGI. Trimming took 3 bases from V and 9 from J; bases not matched to a gene: 8. The CDR3 extends over 15 amino acids. The CDR3 nucleotides read TGTGCCAGCAGTTATACGAGGGGGCGAGGTTCACCCCTCCACTTT. The encoded protein is CASSYTRGRGSPLHF.

This rearrangement joins TRBV29-1 to TRBJ2-5, with D uncertain. Looked up from germline, CDR1 is SQVTM and CDR2 is ANQGSEA. Trimming left V 4 bases short and J 2 bases short, with 8 bases between. This CDR3 spans 12 amino acids. The CDR3 DNA sequence: TGCAGCGTTGTTGGCTTACAAGAGACCCAGTACTTC. It translates to CSVVGLQETQYF.

The rearrangement uses TRBV7-9 and TRBJ2-1; perhaps TRBD1 as D (6 bases). Germline CDR1 and CDR2: SEHNR and FQNEAQ (reference sequence). Trimming shortened V by 4 bases and J by 3 bases, and 16 bases separated the two germline ends. CDR3 length: 16 residues. This chain's CDR3 is CASSSVTGHLYNEQFF. The CDR3 DNA reads as TGTGCCAGCAGCTCTGTAACGGGACATCTCTACAATGAGCAGTTCTTC.

This clone was observed a single time. The CDR3 DNA sequence: TGCGCCAGCAGCCAAGACAGGGGAATGCCTGGAAACACCATATATTTT. This sequence encodes CASSQDRGMPGNTIYF. This chain links TRBV4-1 with TRBJ1-3, with TRBD1 as a possible D gene (6 bases). V was trimmed by 0 bases and J by 2 bases, leaving 11 bases between them. This CDR3 has 16 amino acids. The V gene's germline CDR1 is MGHRA and CDR2 YSYEKL.

The chain combines TRBV5-4 with TRBJ1-1; 8 bases are a match to TRBD1. Germline V gene data show CDR1 as SGHNT and CDR2 as YYREEE (reference sequence). The CDR3 extends over 15 amino acids. V shed 4 bases, J shed 0 bases, and the junction held 5 bases outside the gene matches. CDR3: CASSTGTGMNTEAFF. The CDR3 DNA sequence: TGTGCCAGCAGCACTGGGACAGGAATGAACACTGAAGCTTTCTTT.

V usage is TRBV28 and J usage is TRBJ2-1; TRBD2 matches at 7 bases. The junction had 10 bases not matched to a gene; V was cut back by 2 bases and J by 6 bases. CDR3 length equals 16 residues. Germline V lookup: CDR1 MDHEN, CDR2 SYDVKM. The CDR3 here is CASSLGGRAFGNEQFF. CDR3 nucleotides: TGTGCCAGCAGTTTAGGGGGGAGGGCCTTCGGCAATGAGCAGTTCTTC. Variable domain in full (rest from reference TRBV28 and TRBJ2-1): DVKVTQSSRYLVKRTGEKVFLECVQDMDHENMFWYRQDPGLGLRLIYFSYDVKMKEKGDIPEGYSVSREKKERFSLILESASTNQTSMYLCASSLGGRAFGNEQFFGPGTRLTVL.